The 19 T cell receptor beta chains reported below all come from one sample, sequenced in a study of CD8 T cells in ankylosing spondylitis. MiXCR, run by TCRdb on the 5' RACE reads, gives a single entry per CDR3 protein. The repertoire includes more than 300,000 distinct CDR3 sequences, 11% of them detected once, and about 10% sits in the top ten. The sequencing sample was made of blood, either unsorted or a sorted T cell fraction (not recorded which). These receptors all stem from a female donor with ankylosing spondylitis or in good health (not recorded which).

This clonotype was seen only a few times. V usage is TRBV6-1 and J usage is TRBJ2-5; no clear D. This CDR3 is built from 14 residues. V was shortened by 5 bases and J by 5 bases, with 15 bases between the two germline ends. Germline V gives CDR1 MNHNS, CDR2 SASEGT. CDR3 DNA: TGTGCCAGCAGTCTGGGCTATGCTAGGGAGACCCAGTACTTC. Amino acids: CASSLGYARETQYF.

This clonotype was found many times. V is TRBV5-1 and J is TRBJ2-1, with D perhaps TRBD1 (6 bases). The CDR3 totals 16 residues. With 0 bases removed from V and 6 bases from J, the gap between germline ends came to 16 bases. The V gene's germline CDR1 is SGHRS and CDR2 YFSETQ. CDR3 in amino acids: CASSLEGVAPLNEQFF. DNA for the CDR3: TGCGCCAGCAGCTTGGAGGGGGTAGCCCCCCTCAATGAGCAGTTCTTC.

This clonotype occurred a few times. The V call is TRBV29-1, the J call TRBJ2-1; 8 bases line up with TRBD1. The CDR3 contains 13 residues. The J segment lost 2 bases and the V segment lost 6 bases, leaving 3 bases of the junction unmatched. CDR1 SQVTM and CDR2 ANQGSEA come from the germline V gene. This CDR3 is CSVGQGTYNEQFF. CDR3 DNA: TGCAGCGTAGGACAGGGAACCTACAATGAGCAGTTCTTC.

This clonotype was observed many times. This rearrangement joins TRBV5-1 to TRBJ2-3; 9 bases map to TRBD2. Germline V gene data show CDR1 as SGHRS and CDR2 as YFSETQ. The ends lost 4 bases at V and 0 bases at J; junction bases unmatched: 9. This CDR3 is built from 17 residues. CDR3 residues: CASSDAPTSGSTDTQYF. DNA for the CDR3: TGCGCCAGCAGCGACGCACCGACTAGCGGAAGCACAGATACGCAGTATTTT.

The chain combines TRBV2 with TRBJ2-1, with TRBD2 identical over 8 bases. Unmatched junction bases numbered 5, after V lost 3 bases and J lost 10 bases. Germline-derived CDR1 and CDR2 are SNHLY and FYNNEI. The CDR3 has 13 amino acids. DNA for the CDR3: TGTGCCAGCAGTGATCAAACGGGAGGGGAGCAGTTCTTC. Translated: CASSDQTGGEQFF.

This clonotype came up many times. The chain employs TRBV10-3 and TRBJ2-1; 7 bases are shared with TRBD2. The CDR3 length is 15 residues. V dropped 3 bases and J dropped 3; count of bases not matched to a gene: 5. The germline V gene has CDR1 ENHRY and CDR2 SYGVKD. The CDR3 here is CAISDSGGSYNEQFF. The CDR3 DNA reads TGTGCCATCAGTGACTCGGGAGGCAGCTACAATGAGCAGTTCTTC.

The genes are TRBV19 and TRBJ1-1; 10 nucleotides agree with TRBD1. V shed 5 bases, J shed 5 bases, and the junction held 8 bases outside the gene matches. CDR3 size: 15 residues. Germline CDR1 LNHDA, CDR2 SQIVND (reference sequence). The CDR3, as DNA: TGTGCCAGTAGTGCTCGACAGGGGGCAGGGACTGAAGCTTTCTTT. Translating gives CASSARQGAGTEAFF.

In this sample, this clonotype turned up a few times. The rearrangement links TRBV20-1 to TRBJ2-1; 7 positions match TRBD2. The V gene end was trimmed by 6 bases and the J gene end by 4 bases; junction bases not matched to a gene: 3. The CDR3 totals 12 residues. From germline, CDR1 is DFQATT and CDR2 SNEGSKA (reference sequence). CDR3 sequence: CSARGMYNEQFF. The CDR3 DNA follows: TGCAGTGCGCGGGGGATGTACAATGAGCAGTTCTTC.

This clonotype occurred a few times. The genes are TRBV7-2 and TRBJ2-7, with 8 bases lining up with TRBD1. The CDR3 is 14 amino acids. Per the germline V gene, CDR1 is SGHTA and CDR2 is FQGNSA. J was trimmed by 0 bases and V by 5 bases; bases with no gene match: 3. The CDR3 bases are TGTGCCAGCAGCCGGGACAGGAGCTCCTACGAGCAGTACTTC. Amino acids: CASSRDRSSYEQYF.

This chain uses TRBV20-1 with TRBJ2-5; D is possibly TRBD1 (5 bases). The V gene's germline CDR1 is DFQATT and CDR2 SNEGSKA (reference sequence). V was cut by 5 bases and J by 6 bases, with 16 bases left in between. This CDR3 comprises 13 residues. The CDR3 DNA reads TGCAGTGCTCTATTCGACAGTAGAAAGACCCAGTACTTC. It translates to CSALFDSRKTQYF.

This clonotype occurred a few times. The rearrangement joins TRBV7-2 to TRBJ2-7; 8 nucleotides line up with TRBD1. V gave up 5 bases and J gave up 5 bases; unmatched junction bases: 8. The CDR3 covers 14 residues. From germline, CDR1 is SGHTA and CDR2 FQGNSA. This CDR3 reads CASSPGGYLNEQYF. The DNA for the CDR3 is TGTGCCAGCAGCCCAGGGGGCTACTTGAACGAGCAGTACTTC.

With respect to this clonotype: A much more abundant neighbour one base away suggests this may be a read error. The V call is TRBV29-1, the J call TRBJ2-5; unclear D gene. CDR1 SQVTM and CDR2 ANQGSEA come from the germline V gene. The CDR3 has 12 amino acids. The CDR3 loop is CSVDLTKEIQYF. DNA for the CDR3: TGCAGCGTTGATTTAACTAAAGAGATCCAGTACTTC.

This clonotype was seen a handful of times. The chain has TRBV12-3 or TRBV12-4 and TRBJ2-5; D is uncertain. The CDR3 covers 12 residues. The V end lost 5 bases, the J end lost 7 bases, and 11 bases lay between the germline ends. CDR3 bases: TGTGCCAGCAGTCCAGGTATTGGGACCCAGTACTTC. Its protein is CASSPGIGTQYF.

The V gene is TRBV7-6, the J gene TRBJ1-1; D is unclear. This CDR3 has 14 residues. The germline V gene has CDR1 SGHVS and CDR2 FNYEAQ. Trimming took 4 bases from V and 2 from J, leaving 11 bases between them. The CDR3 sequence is CASSSGPVNTEAFF. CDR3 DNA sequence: TGTGCCAGCAGCTCTGGACCAGTAAACACTGAAGCTTTCTTT.

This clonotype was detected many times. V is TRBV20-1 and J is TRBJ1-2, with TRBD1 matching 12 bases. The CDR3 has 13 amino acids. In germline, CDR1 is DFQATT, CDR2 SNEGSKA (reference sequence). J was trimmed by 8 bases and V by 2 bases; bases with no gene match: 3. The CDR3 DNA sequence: TGCAGTGCTAGAAGGGACAGGGGGCCGGGCTACACCTTC. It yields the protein CSARRDRGPGYTF.

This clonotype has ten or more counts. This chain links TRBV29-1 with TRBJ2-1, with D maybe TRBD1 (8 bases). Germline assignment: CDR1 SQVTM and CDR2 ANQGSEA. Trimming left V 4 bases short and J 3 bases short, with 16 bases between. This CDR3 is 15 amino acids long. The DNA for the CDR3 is TGCAGCGTTGGGGGAGGGACAGGTATCTACAATGAGCAGTTCTTC. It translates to CSVGGGTGIYNEQFF.

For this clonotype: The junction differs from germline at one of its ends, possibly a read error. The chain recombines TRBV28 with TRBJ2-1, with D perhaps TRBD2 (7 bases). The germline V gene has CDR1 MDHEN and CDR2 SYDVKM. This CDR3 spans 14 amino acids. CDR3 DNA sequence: TGTGCCAGCCGGGGGGCGGGGAATCTCAATGAGCCGTTCTTC. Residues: CASRGAGNLNEPFF.

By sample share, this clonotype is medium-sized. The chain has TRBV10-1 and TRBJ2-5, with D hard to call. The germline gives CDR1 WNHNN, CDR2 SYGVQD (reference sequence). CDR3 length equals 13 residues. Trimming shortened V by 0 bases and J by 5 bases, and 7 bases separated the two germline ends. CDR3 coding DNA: TGCGCCAGCAGTGAGTCCGAGTGGGAGACCCAGTACTTC. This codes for CASSESEWETQYF.

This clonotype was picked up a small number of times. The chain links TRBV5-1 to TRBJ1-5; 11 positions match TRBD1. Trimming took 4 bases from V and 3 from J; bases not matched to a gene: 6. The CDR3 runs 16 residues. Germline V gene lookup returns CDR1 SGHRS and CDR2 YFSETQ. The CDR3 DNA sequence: TGCGCCAGCAGCCCCGGGACAGGGGGTGTCAATCAGCCCCAGCATTTT. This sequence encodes CASSPGTGGVNQPQHF.